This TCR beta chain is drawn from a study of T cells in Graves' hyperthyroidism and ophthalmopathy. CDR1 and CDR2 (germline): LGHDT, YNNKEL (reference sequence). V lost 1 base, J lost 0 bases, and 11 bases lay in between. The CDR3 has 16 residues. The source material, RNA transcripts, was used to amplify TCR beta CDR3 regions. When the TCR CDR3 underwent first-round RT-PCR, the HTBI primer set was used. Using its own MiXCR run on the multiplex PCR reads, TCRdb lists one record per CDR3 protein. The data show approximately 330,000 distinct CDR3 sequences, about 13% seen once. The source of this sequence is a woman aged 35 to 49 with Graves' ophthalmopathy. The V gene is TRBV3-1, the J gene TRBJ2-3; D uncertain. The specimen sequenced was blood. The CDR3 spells CASSQGGKSSTDTQYF. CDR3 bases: TGTGCCAGCAGCCAAGGTGGAAAATCTAGCACAGATACGCAGTATTTT.